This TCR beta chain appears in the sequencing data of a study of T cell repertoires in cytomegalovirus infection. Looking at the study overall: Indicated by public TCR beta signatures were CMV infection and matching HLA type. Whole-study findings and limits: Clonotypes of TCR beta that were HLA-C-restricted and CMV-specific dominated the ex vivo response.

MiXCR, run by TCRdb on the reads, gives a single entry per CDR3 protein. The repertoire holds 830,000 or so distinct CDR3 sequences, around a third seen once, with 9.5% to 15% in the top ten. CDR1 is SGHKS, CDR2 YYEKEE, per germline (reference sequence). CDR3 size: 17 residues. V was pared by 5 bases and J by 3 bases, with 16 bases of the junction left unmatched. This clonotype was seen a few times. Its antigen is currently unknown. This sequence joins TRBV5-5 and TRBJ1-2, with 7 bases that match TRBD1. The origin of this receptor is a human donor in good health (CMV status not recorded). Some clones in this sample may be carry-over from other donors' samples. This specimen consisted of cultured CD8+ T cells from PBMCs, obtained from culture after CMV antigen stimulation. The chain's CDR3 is CASSLQGSWGAYYGYTF. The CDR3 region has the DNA TGTGCCAGCAGTTTACAGGGGAGCTGGGGAGCCTACTATGGCTACACCTTC.